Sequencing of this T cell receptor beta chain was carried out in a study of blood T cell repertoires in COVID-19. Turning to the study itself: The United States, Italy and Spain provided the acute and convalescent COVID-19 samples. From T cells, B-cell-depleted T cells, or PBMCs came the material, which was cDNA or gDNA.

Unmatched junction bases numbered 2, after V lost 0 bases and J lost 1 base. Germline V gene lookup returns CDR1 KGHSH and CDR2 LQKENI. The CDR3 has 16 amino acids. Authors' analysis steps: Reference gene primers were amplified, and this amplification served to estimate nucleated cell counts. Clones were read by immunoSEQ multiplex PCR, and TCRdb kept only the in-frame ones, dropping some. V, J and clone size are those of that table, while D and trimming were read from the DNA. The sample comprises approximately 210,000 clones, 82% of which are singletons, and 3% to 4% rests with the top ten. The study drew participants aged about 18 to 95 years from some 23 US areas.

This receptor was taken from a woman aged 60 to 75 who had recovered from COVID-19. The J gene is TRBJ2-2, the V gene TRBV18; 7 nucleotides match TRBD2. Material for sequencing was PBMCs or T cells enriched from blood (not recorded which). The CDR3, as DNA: TGTGCCAGCTCACCACCAGCGGGGATGAACACCGGGGAGCTGTTTTTT. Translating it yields CASSPPAGMNTGELFF.